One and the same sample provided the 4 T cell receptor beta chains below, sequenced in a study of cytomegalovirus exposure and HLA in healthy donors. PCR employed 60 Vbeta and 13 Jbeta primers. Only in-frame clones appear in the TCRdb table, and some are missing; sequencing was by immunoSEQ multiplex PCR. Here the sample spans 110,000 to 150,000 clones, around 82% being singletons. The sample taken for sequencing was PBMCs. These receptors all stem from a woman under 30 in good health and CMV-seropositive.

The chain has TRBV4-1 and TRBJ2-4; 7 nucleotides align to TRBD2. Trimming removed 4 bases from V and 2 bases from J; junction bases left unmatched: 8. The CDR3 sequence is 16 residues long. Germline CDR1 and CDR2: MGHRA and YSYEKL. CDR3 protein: CASSPLLTSTKNIQYF. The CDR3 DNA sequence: TGCGCCAGCAGCCCCTTACTGACTAGCACCAAAAACATTCAGTACTTC.

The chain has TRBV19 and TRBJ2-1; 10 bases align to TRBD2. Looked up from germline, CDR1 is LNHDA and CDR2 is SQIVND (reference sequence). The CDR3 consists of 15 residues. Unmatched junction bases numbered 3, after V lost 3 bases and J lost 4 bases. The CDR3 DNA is TGTGCCAGTAGTATTCGGACTAGCGGATACAATGAGCAGTTCTTC. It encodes CASSIRTSGYNEQFF.

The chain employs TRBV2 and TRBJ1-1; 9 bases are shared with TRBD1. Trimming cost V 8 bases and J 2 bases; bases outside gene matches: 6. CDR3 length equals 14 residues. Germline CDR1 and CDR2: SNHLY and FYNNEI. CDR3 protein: CASVPGQGNTEAFF. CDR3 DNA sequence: TGTGCCAGCGTACCGGGACAGGGAAACACTGAAGCTTTCTTT.

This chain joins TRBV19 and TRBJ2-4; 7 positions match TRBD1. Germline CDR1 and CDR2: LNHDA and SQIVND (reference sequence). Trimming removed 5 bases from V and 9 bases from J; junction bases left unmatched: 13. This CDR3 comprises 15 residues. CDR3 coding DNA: TGTGCCAGTAGTCCCCGGACAGGACCAAGACCCATTCAGTACTTC. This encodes CASSPRTGPRPIQYF. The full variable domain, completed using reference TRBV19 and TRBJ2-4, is DGGITQSPKYLFRKEGQNVTLSCEQNLNHDAMYWYRQDPGQGLRLIYYSQIVNDFQKGDIAEGYSVSREKKESFPLTVTSAQKNPTAFYLCASSPRTGPRPIQYFGAGTRLSVL.